Following are 15 T cell receptor beta chains from one sample sequenced in a study of shared clonotypes between healthy human individuals. The table came from immunoSEQ multiplex PCR; TCRdb's copy has only in-frame clones and leaves some out. Found here are over 2 million clones, 90% to 95% of them singletons; the top ten hold approximately 0.13%. The source material was naive CD4+ T cells sorted from blood. Documented subset: CD45RA+ positively selected. The receptor source for this set is a man aged 18 to 35 in good health.

This chain connects TRBV11-3 to TRBJ2-5; TRBD1 might be the D (6 bases). Germline V gene lookup returns CDR1 SGHNT and CDR2 YENEEA. CDR3 size: 13 residues. Trimming pared 5 bases from V and 5 bases from J, leaving 12 bases between. Here the CDR3 reads CASSGTGWETQYF. CDR3 coding DNA: TGTGCCAGCAGCGGAACAGGGTGGGAGACCCAGTACTTC.

The CDR3 here is CASSFLTRKYTGELFF. The CDR3 bases are TGTGCCAGCAGTTTTTTGACTCGGAAGTACACCGGGGAGCTGTTTTTT. The chain employs TRBV27 and TRBJ2-2; no clear D. This CDR3 has 16 amino acids. The germline V gene has CDR1 MNHEY and CDR2 SMNVEV (reference sequence). V lost 3 bases to trimming and J lost 3 bases, with 14 bases between them.

The chain links TRBV10-1 to TRBJ2-1; no definite D call. This CDR3 comprises 13 residues. V lost 3 bases and J lost 10, with 13 bases in between. CDR1 is WNHNN and CDR2 is SYGVQD in the germline V gene (reference sequence). The DNA for the CDR3 is TGCGCCAGCAGTGACCCAGGAATCGTGGAGCAGTTCTTC. Translating it yields CASSDPGIVEQFF.

V and J are TRBV27 and TRBJ2-5, with 10 bases fitting TRBD1. Germline V gives CDR1 MNHEY, CDR2 SMNVEV (reference sequence). The length of the CDR3 is 14 residues. Trimming took 8 bases from V and 5 from J; bases not matched to a gene: 8. The CDR3 nucleotides are TGTGCCAGCGGACAGGGGGTTTTTGGGGAGACCCAGTACTTC. Translating it yields CASGQGVFGETQYF.

The chain links TRBV18 to TRBJ1-1; 10 nucleotides match TRBD1. Germline trimming cut 8 bases from V and 4 bases from J; bases unmatched to any gene: 16. Germline V gives CDR1 KGHSH, CDR2 LQKENI. This CDR3 has 17 amino acids. CDR3 DNA: TGTGCCAGCACGTCCTGGACAGGGGGACAAGGGGCCACTGAAGCTTTCTTT. It specifies CASTSWTGGQGATEAFF.

The chain is built from TRBV5-4 and TRBJ2-1, with D perhaps TRBD2 (5 bases). The CDR3 loop spans 13 amino acids. Germline CDR1 reads SGHNT; CDR2 reads YYREEE (reference sequence). Trimming took off 5 bases at V and 5 bases at J, with 11 bases between the two ends. CDR3 sequence: CASRSGLDNEQFF. The CDR3, as DNA: TGTGCCAGCAGGAGCGGATTAGACAATGAGCAGTTCTTC.

V and J are TRBV5-1 and TRBJ2-7; the match to TRBD2 covers 13 bases. Trimming at V came to 4 bases and at J to 5 bases, leaving 9 bases not matched to a gene. The CDR3 loop spans 16 amino acids. Germline values: CDR1 SGHRS, CDR2 YFSETQ. CDR3 sequence reads: CASSPWTSGSVNEQYF. CDR3 bases: TGCGCCAGCAGCCCCTGGACTAGCGGGAGTGTAAACGAGCAGTACTTC.

This chain joins TRBV7-3 and TRBJ1-6, with D maybe TRBD1 (6 bases). V was cut by 8 bases and J by 8 bases, with 16 bases left in between. The CDR3 has 14 residues. Germline lookup yields CDR1 SGHTA and CDR2 FQGTGA. This CDR3 is CASAPGALDSPLHF. CDR3 DNA: TGTGCCAGCGCGCCGGGGGCCCTCGATTCACCCCTCCACTTT.

A remark on this clone: The sample contains more than one DNA sequence encoding this CDR3. The J gene is TRBJ2-5, the V gene TRBV5-1; 7 bases agree with TRBD1. Germline V gives CDR1 SGHRS, CDR2 YFSETQ. The CDR3 consists of 14 residues. Losses at the gene ends were 4 bases for V and 1 base for J; bases not matched to a gene: 4. CDR3 amino acids: CASSPGTAQETQYF. CDR3 DNA sequence: TGCGCCAGCAGCCCGGGGACAGCCCAAGAGACCCAGTACTTC. Full variable domain (rest looked up from reference TRBV5-1 and TRBJ2-5): KAGVTQTPRYLIKTRGQQVTLSCSPISGHRSVSWYQQTPGQGLQFLFEYFSETQRNKGNFPGRFSGRQFSNSRSEMNVSTLELGDSALYLCASSPGTAQETQYFGPGTRLLVL.

The genes are TRBV18 and TRBJ2-2; unclear D gene. Germline loops: CDR1 KGHSH, CDR2 LQKENI. V was clipped by 3 bases and J by 3 bases, with 14 bases between them. The CDR3 sequence is 16 residues long. Here the CDR3 reads CASSPALSRDTGELFF. The CDR3 DNA reads TGTGCCAGCTCACCCGCCCTATCCAGAGACACCGGGGAGCTGTTTTTT.

The chain is built from TRBV6-5 and TRBJ2-1; possible D gene TRBD2, 6 bases. The CDR3 totals 12 residues. With 6 bases removed from V and 9 bases from J, the gap between germline ends came to 12 bases. Germline V gene lookup returns CDR1 MNHEY and CDR2 SVGAGI. DNA for the CDR3: TGTGCCAGCAGGTCGACTAGTAGTGAGCAGTTCTTC. This gives the protein CASRSTSSEQFF.

The CDR3, as DNA: TGTGCCAGCAGCTTACTTAGGTCTTACAATGAGCAGTTCTTC. Its translation: CASSLLRSYNEQFF. The rearrangement links TRBV11-2 to TRBJ2-1, with D uncertain. The CDR3 runs to 14 residues. V lost 2 bases, J lost 4 bases, and 9 bases lay in between. Germline CDR1 SGHAT, CDR2 FQNNGV. The variable domain in full, with the rest retrieved from reference TRBV11-2 and TRBJ2-1, is EAGVAQSPRYKIIEKRQSVAFWCNPISGHATLYWYQQILGQGPKLLIQFQNNGVVDDSQLPKDRFSAERLKGVDSTLKIQPAKLEDSAVYLCASSLLRSYNEQFFGPGTRLTVL.

This chain connects TRBV6-6 to TRBJ2-7; tentatively, D is TRBD2 (7 bases). V was cut by 6 bases and J by 2 bases, with 14 bases left in between. CDR3 length equals 14 residues. The germline CDR1 and CDR2 sequences are MNHNY and SVGAGI (reference sequence). The CDR3 DNA sequence: TGTGCCAGCAGCCCCGCGCGGGGGCCCTACGAGCAGTACTTC. Residues: CASSPARGPYEQYF.

Here the CDR3 reads CASSSGRVPNEKLFF. Here the CDR3 DNA reads TGTGCCAGCAGCTCCGGGAGGGTTCCTAATGAAAAACTGTTTTTT. J is TRBJ1-4 and V is TRBV7-2; D gene ambiguous. V was clipped by 4 bases and J by 3 bases, with 12 bases between them. The CDR3 is 15 amino acids. Looked up from germline, CDR1 is SGHTA and CDR2 is FQGNSA.

The genes are TRBV2 and TRBJ2-7; weak D call: TRBD2 (5 bases). The V end lost 6 bases, the J end lost 3 bases, and 18 bases lay between the germline ends. The length of the CDR3 is 15 residues. Germline V gene sequence: CDR1 SNHLY, CDR2 FYNNEI. This CDR3 reads CASRDREQTDYEQYF. CDR3 bases: TGTGCCAGCAGGGACCGGGAACAAACGGACTACGAGCAGTACTTC.